This T cell receptor beta chain was sequenced during a study of blood T cell repertoires in COVID-19. In the study overall: T cells, B-cell-depleted T cells, or PBMCs supplied cDNA or gDNA.

The cohort comprised adults aged about 18 to 100 years residing in about 25 US areas. Authors' analysis steps: The assay estimated nucleated cells by amplifying reference gene primers. Profiled with immunoSEQ multiplex PCR; TCRdb holds only in-frame clones, not every one. V, J and clone size derive from that table, while D and trimming were established from the DNA sequence. The repertoire consists of 250,000 to 350,000 clones, with approximately 83% occurring once and the leading ten covering roughly 4%. CDR1 and CDR2 from the germline V gene are SNHLY and FYNNEI. The CDR3 contains 13 residues. V lost 11 bases to trimming and J lost 7 bases; unmatched junction nucleotides: 11.

This sequence was found in a woman under 40 who had recovered from COVID-19. Input material: PBMCs or T cells enriched from blood (not recorded which). The chain joins TRBV2 to TRBJ1-5; 7 nucleotides line up with TRBD1. The chain's CDR3 is CAFGQEVAQPQHF. As DNA, the CDR3 is TGTGCCTTTGGACAGGAGGTTGCCCAGCCCCAGCATTTT. Full variable domain (rest looked up from reference TRBV2 and TRBJ1-5): EPEVTQTPSHQVTQMGQEVILRCVPISNHLYFYWYRQILGQKVEFLVSFYNNEISEKSEIFDDQFSVERPDGSNFTLKIRSTKLEDSAMYFCAFGQEVAQPQHFGDGTRLSIL.